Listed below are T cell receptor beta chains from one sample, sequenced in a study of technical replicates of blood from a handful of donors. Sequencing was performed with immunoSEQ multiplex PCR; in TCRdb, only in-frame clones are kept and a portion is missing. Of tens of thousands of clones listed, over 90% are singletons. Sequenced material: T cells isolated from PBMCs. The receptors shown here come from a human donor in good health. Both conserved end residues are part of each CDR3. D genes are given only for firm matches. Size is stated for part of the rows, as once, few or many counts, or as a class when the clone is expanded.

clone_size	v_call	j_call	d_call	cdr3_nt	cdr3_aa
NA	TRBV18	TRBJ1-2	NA	TGTGCCAGCTCACCCCGGACAGCTCCCGCTAACTATGGCTACACCTTC	CASSPRTAPANYGYTF
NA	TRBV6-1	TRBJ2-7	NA	TGTGCCAGCAGTCCGGGACTTCGCTCCTACGAGCAGTACTTC	CASSPGLRSYEQYF
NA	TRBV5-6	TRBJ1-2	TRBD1	TGTGCCAGCAACCACAGGGGCTTCTACTATGGCTACACCTTC	CASNHRGFYYGYTF
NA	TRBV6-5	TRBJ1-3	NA	TGTGCCAGCAGCCACCTTATGGAGGGCACCATATATTTT	CASSHLMEGTIYF
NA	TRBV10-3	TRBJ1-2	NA	TGTGCCATCAGTGGCGGGCAGAACTATGGCTACACCTTC	CAISGGQNYGYTF
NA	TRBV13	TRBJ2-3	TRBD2	TGTGCCAGCCTAGCATGGGGGACTAGCGGGAGTACAGATACGCAGTATTTT	CASLAWGTSGSTDTQYF
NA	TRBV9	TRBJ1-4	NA	TGTGCCAGCAGCGTAGGAGTTATGGTCGAAAAACTGTTTTTT	CASSVGVMVEKLFF
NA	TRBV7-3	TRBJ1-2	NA	TGTGCCAGCAGCTTAAACGCAAGGGGTAACTACTATGGCTACACCTTC	CASSLNARGNYYGYTF
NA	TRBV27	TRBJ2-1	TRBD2	TGTGCCAGCAGCTATGGGACTACCTACAATGAGCAGTTCTTC	CASSYGTTYNEQFF
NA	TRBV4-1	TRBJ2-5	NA	TGCGCCAGCAGCCCAGCCCCGGCGGGGCAAGAGACCCAGTACTTC	CASSPAPAGQETQYF
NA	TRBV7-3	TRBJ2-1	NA	TGTGCCAGCAGCTTGGGGGAGGTGAATGAGCAGTTCTTC	CASSLGEVNEQFF
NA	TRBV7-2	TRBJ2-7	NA	TGTGCCAGCAGCTTAGCGCGAGACACCTACGAGCAGTACTTC	CASSLARDTYEQYF
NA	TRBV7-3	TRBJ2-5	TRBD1	TGTGCCAGCAGCTCTAGGACAGGGGGGTATGAGACCCAGTACTTC	CASSSRTGGYETQYF
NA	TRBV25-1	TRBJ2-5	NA	TGTGCCAGCGGGGGGGAGACCCAGTACTTC	CASGGETQYF
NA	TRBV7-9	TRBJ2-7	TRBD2	TGTGCCAGCAGCTTAGTGTGGGAGGGCCAGGGCGAGCAGTACTTC	CASSLVWEGQGEQYF
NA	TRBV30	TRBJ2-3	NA	TGTGCCTGGAGTGTAATGGCTGCCACAGATACGCAGTATTTT	CAWSVMAATDTQYF
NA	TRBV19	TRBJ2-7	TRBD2	TGTGCCAGTAGTTTTTTAGCGGGAGGTTTCCCCTACGAGCAGTACTTC	CASSFLAGGFPYEQYF
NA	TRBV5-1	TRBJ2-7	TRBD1	TGCGCCAGCAGCTTGGATGGACAGGGGGCTGTCAACGAGCAGTACTTC	CASSLDGQGAVNEQYF
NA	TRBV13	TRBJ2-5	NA	TGTGCCAGCAGCTCGGACAACCAAGAGACCCAGTACTTC	CASSSDNQETQYF
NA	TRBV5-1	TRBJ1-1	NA	TGCGCCAGCAGCCAAGAGGTGAACACTGAAGCTTTCTTT	CASSQEVNTEAFF
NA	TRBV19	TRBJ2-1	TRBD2	TGTGCCAGCGGGACTAGCGGATACAATGAGCAGTTCTTC	CASGTSGYNEQFF
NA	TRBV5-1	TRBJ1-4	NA	TGCGCCAGCAGCTTGGGAGGGATTAATGAAAAACTGTTTTTT	CASSLGGINEKLFF
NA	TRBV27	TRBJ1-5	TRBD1	TGTGCCAGCAGTTTAGTAGCCGCCGGGACAGGGGATGCGCCCCAGCATTTT	CASSLVAAGTGDAPQHF
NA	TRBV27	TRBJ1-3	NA	TGTGCCAGCAGCCCCTTCAGTACTGGAAACACCATATATTTT	CASSPFSTGNTIYF
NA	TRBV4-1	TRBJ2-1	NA	TGCGCCAGCAGCCAGCTAGGACAGTTCTCCTACAATGAGCAGTTCTTC	CASSQLGQFSYNEQFF
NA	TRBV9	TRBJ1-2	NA	TGTGCCAGCAGCGCCTGGGACACCTATGGCTACACCTTC	CASSAWDTYGYTF
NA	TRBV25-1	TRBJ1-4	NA	TGTGCCAGCAGTGATCGGAGTGAAAAACTGTTTTTT	CASSDRSEKLFF
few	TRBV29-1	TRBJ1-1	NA	TGCAGCGTTGTTTTCCCTTACACTGAAGCTTTCTTT	CSVVFPYTEAFF
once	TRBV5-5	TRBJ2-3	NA	TGTGCCAGCAGCCCTGGGACCGGGACTGTCACAGATACGCAGTATTTT	CASSPGTGTVTDTQYF
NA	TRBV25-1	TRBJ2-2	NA	TGTGCCAGCAGTGAATTTGGAGGTGACGGGGAGCTGTTTTTT	CASSEFGGDGELFF
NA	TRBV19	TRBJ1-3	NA	TGTGCCAGTAACGAGCGCTCTGGAAACACCATATATTTT	CASNERSGNTIYF
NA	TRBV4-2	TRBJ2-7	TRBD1	TGTGCCAGCAGCCAAAGACAGGGATACTACGAGCAGTACTTC	CASSQRQGYYEQYF
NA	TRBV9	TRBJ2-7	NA	TGTGCCAGCAGCGTAGACATTTCCTACGAGCAGTACTTC	CASSVDISYEQYF
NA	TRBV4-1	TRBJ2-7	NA	TGCGCCAGCAGCCAAGTAACAGGGATCGAGCAGTACTTC	CASSQVTGIEQYF
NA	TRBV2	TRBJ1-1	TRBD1	TGTGCCAGCCACAAGCGGGACAGGCTAAGCCTTGACACTGAAGCTTTCTTT	CASHKRDRLSLDTEAFF
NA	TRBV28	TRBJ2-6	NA	TGTGCCAGCAGTGCAGGAAGACCCGGGGCCAACGTCCTGACTTTC	CASSAGRPGANVLTF
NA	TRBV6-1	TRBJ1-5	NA	TGTGCCAGCAGTGACATTAGCAATCAGCCCCAGCATTTT	CASSDISNQPQHF
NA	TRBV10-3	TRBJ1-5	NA	TGTGCCATCAGTCCGACGGGATATAGCAATCAGCCCCAGCATTTT	CAISPTGYSNQPQHF
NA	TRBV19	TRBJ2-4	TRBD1	TGTGCCAGTAGTTTCCCGGGACAGGGATTCATTCAGTACTTC	CASSFPGQGFIQYF
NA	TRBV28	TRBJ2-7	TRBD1	TGTGCCAGCAGTTCCTACAGGGGAATGCGATTTTCCTACGAGCAGTACTTC	CASSSYRGMRFSYEQYF
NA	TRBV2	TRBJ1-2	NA	TGTGCCAGCAGTGATGTCGGGTTAAACTATGGCTACACCTTC	CASSDVGLNYGYTF
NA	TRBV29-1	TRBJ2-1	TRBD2	TGCAGCGTTGAACGTCGCGGGAGTAGCTTTTACAATGAGCAGTTCTTC	CSVERRGSSFYNEQFF
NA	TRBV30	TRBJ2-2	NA	TGTGCCTGGGCCACAGCCCACGGGGAGCTGTTTTTT	CAWATAHGELFF
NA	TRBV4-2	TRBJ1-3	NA	TGTGCCAGCAGCCAGGGCTCGATGAACACCATATATTTT	CASSQGSMNTIYF
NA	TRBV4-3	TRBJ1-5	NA	TGCGCCAGCAGCCCGTACAGGTCGCATCAGCCCCAGCATTTT	CASSPYRSHQPQHF
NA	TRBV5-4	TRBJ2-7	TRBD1	TGTGCCAGCAGCGGAGCCGGGACAGCTTCCTACGAGCAGTACTTC	CASSGAGTASYEQYF
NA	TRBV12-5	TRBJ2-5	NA	TGTGCTAGTGGTCCCGTGCGGGGAGAGACCCAGTACTTC	CASGPVRGETQYF
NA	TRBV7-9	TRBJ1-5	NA	TGTGCCAGCAGCCGAGGTGCTGGAAATCAGCCCCAGCATTTT	CASSRGAGNQPQHF
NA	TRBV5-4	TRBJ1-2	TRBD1	TGTGCCAGCAGCATACAGGGGTTCAGGGATGGCTACACCTTC	CASSIQGFRDGYTF
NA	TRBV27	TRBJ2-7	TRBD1	TGTGCCAGCAGTTTCGTGACAGGGGACAACGAGCAGTACTTC	CASSFVTGDNEQYF
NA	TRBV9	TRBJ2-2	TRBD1	TGTGCCAGCAGCGCCGAGACAGGGGGCAGCAACGGGGAGCTGTTTTTT	CASSAETGGSNGELFF